This T cell receptor (beta chain) was captured in a study of blood T cell repertoires in COVID-19. As for the study in general: T cells, B-cell-depleted T cells, or PBMCs provided the cDNA or gDNA that served as material.

Generated by immunoSEQ multiplex PCR, the TCRdb table keeps only in-frame clones and is missing some. The table shows some 190,000 clones, with 70% to 90% occurring only once. The CDR3 sequence is 15 residues long. This TCR was sampled from a woman in her thirties or forties who had recovered from COVID-19. Sequenced: peripheral blood. The chain couples TRBV7-5 to TRBJ2-7; the listed D gene, TRBD2, was not tested against the DNA. TRBV7-5 corresponds to a pseudogene. CDR3 in DNA: TGTGTCAGAAGCTTATGGGAGACGCTATCCTACGAGCAGTACTTC. This codes for CVRSLWETLSYEQYF.